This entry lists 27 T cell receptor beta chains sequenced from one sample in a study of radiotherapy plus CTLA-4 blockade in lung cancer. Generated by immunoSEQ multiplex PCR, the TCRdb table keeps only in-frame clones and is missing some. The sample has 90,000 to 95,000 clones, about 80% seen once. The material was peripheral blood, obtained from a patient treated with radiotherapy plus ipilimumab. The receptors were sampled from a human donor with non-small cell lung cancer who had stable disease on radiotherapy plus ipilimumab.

This CDR3 reads CATSRDRTVGANIQYF. The CDR3 DNA sequence: TGTGCCACCAGCAGAGATCGGACCGTTGGGGCTAACATTCAGTACTTC. The rearrangement joins TRBV15 to TRBJ2-4; TRBD1 might be the D (5 bases). The CDR3 is 16 residues long. CDR1 LNHNV and CDR2 YYDKDF come from the germline V gene (reference sequence). The V and J ends lost 0 bases and 7 bases respectively, with 16 bases between them.

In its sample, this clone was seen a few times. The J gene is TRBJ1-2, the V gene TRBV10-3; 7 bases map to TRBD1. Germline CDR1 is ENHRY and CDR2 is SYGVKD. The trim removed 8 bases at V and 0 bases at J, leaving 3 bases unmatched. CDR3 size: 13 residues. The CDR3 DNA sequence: TGTGCCATCCGGGACAGCACTAACTATGGCTACACCTTC. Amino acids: CAIRDSTNYGYTF.

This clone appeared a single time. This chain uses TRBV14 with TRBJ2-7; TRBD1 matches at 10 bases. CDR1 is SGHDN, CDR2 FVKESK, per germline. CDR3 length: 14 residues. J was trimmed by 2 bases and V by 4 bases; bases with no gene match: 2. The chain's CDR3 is CASSRDRGTYEQYF. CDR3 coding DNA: TGTGCCAGCAGCCGGGACAGGGGCACCTACGAGCAGTACTTC.

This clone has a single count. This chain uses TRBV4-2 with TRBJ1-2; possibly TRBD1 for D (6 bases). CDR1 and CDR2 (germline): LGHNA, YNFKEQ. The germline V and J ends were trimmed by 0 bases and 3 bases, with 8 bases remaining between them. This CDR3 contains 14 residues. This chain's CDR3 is CASSQDGGYYGYTF. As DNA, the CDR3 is TGTGCCAGCAGCCAAGATGGGGGCTACTATGGCTACACCTTC.

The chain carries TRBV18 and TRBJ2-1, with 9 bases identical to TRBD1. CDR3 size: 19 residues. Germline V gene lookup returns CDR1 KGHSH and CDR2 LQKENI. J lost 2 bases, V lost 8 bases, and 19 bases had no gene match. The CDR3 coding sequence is TGTGCCAGCACCCAGACCGGGACAGGGACAAACAAAACCTACAATGAGCAGTTCTTC. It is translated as CASTQTGTGTNKTYNEQFF.

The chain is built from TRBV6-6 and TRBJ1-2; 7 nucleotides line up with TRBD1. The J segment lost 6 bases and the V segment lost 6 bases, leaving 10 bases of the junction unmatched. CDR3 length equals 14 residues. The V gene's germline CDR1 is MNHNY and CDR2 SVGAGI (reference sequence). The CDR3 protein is CASSQPEQGHGYTF. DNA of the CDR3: TGTGCCAGCAGCCAACCAGAACAGGGGCATGGCTACACCTTC.

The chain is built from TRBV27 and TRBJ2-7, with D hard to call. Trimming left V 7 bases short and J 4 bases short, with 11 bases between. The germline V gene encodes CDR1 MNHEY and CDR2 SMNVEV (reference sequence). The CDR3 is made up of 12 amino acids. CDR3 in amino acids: CASMPPGYEQYF. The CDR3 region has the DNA TGTGCCAGCATGCCCCCCGGGTACGAGCAGTACTTC.

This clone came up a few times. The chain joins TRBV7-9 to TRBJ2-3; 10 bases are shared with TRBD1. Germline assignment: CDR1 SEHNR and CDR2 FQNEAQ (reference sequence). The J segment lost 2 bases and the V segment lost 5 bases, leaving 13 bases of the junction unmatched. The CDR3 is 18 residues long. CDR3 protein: CASSQTRDRGTDTDTQYF. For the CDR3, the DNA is TGTGCCAGCAGCCAAACCCGGGACAGGGGAACTGACACAGATACGCAGTATTTT.

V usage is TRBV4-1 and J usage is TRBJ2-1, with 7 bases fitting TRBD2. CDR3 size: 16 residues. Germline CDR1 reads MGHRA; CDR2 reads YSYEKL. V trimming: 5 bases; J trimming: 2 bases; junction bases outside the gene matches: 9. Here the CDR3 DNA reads TGCGCCAGCAGCGATTCCGCGGGAGCCACCTACAATGAGCAGTTCTTC. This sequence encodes CASSDSAGATYNEQFF.

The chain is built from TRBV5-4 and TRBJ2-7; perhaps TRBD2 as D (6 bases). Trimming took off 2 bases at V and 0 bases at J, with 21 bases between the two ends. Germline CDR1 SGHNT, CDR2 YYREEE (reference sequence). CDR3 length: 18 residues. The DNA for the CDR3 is TGTGCCAGCAGCTTTAGGCGACTAGGGATCGGGAGCTCCTACGAGCAGTACTTC. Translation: CASSFRRLGIGSSYEQYF.

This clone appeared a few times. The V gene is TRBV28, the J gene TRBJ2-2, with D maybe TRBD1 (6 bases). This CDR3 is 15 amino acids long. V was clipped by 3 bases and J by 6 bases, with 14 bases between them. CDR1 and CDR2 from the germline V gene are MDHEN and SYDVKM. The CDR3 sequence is CASSFGTNGAGELFF. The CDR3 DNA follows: TGTGCCAGCAGTTTCGGGACAAATGGAGCCGGGGAGCTGTTTTTT. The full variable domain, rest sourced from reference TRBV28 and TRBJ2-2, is DVKVTQSSRYLVKRTGEKVFLECVQDMDHENMFWYRQDPGLGLRLIYFSYDVKMKEKGDIPEGYSVSREKKERFSLILESASTNQTSMYLCASSFGTNGAGELFFGEGSRLTVL.

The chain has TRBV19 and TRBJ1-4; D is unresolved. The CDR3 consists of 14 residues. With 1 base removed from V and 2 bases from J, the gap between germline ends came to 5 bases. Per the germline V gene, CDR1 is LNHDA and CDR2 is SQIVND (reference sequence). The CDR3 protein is CASSIGGTNEKLFF. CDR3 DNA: TGTGCCAGTAGTATAGGAGGGACTAATGAAAAACTGTTTTTT.

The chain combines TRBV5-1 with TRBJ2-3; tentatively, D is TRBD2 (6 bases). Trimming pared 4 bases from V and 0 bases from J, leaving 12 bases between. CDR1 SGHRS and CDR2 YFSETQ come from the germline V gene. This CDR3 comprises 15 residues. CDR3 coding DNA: TGCGCCAGCAGCACGTACGGGACTAGCACAGATACGCAGTATTTT. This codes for CASSTYGTSTDTQYF.

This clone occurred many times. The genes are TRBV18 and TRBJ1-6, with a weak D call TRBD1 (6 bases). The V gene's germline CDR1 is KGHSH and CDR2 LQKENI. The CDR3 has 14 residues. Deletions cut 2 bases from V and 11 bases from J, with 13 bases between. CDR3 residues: CASSPGGERTPLHF. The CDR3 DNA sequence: TGTGCCAGCTCACCAGGGGGCGAAAGGACACCCCTCCACTTT.

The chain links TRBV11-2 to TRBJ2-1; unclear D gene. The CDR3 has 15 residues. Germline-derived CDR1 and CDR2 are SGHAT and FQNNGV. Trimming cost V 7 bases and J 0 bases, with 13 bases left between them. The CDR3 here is CASTIGAASYNEQFF. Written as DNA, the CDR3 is TGTGCCAGCACCATCGGTGCGGCCTCCTACAATGAGCAGTTCTTC.

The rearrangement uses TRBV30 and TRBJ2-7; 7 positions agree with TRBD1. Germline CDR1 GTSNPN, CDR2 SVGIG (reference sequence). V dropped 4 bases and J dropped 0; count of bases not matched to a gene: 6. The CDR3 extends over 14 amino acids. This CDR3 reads CAWTVGDSSYEQYF. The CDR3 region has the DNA TGTGCCTGGACCGTAGGGGACAGCTCCTACGAGCAGTACTTC. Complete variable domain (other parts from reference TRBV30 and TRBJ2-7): SQTIHQWPATLVQPVGSPLSLECTVEGTSNPNLYWYRQAAGRGLQLLFYSVGIGQISSEVPQNLSASRPQDRQFILSSKKLLLSDSGFYLCAWTVGDSSYEQYFGPGTRLTVT.

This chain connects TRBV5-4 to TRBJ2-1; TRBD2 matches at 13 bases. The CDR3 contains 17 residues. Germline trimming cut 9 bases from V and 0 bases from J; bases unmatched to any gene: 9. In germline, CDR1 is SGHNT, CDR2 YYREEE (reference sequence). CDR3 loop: CATSTSGGFSSYNEQFF. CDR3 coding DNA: TGTGCCACCTCGACTAGCGGGGGGTTTAGCTCCTACAATGAGCAGTTCTTC.

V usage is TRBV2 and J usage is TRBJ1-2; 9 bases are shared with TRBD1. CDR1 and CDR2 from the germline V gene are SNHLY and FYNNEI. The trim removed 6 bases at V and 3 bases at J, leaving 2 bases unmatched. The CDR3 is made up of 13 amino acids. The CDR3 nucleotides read TGTGCCAGCAGCCGGGACAGGGACTATGGCTACACCTTC. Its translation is CASSRDRDYGYTF.

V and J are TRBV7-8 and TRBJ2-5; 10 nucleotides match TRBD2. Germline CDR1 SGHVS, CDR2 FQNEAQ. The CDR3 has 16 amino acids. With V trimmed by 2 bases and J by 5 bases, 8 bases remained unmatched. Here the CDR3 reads CASSLLAGGISETQYF. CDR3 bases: TGTGCCAGCAGCTTATTAGCGGGGGGAATTAGTGAGACCCAGTACTTC.

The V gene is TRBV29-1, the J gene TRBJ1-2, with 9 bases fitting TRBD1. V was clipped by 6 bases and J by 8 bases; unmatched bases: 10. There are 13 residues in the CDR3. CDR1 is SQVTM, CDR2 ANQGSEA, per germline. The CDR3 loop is CSVSGTGPGGYTF. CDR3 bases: TGCAGCGTCTCAGGGACAGGGCCGGGAGGCTACACCTTC.

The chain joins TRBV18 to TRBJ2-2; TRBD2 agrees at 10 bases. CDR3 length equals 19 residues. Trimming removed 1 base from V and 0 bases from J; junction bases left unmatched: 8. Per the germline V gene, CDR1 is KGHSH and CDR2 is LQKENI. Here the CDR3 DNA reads TGTGCCAGCTCACCACAGGGGACTAGCGCCAATTCGAACACCGGGGAGCTGTTTTTT. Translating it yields CASSPQGTSANSNTGELFF.

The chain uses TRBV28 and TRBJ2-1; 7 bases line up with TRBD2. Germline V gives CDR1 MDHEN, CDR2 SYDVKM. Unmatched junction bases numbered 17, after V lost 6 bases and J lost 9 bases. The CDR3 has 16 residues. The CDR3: CASRPQTAGTLLEQFF. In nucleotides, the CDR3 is TGTGCCAGCAGGCCCCAGACAGCGGGGACTCTACTTGAGCAGTTCTTC.

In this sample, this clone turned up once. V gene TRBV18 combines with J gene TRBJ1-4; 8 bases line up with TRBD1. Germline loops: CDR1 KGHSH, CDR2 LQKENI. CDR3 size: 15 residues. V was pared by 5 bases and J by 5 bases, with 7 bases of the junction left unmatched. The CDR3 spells CASSSYRGENEKLFF. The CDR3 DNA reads TGTGCCAGCTCATCCTACAGGGGGGAGAATGAAAAACTGTTTTTT.

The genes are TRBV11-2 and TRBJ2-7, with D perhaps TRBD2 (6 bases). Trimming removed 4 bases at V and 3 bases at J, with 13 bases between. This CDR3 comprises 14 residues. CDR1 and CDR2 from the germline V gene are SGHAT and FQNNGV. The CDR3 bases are TGTGCCAGCAGCTCGCAAGCTAGCGTCTACGAGCAGTACTTC. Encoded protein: CASSSQASVYEQYF.

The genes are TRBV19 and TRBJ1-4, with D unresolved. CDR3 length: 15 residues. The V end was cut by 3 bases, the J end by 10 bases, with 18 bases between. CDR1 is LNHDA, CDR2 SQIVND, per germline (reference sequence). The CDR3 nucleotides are TGTGCCAGTAGTATTTCGTTAACAACCTACCTAAAACTGTTTTTT. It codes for CASSISLTTYLKLFF.

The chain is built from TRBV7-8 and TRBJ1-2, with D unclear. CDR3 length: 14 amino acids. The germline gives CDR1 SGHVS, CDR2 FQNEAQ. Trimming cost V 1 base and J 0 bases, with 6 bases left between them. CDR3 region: CASSLGESNYGYTF. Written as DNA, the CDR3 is TGTGCCAGCAGCTTAGGAGAATCTAACTATGGCTACACCTTC. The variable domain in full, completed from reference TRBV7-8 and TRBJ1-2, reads GAGVSQSPRYKVAKRGQDVALRCDPISGHVSLFWYQQALGQGPEFLTYFQNEAQLDKSGLPSDRFFAERPEGSVSTLKIQRTQQEDSAVYLCASSLGESNYGYTFGSGTRLTVV.

CDR3 region: CASSYLRTTEAFF. CDR3 in DNA: TGTGCCAGCAGTTACCTGCGGACCACCGAAGCTTTCTTT. The rearrangement links TRBV6-5 to TRBJ1-1; D is uncertain. This CDR3 is 13 amino acids long. CDR1 and CDR2 (germline): MNHEY, SVGAGI. Trimming took off 2 bases at V and 8 bases at J, with 12 bases between the two ends.